Reported below is one T cell receptor (beta chain). This sample was taken from a study of low-dose radiotherapy and immunotherapy resistance in tumors. Study summary: Intravenous ipilimumab 1 mg/kg every six weeks was given with nivolumab 240 mg every two weeks.

Primers targeting TRAV and TRBV primed first-strand cDNA, covering alpha and beta chains. Amplification, which lasted around 18 PCR cycles, used a constant-region primer and V-primer adapter to amplify TCRs. Amplifying the isolated mRNA was done by in vitro transcription. TCRdb passed the reads through MiXCR, listing each CDR3 protein once. The sample holds approximately 70,000 distinct CDR3 sequences, around 29% seen once. Regarding time point: before trial treatment. The CDR3 spans 12 residues. V lost 6 bases to trimming and J lost 5 bases, with 10 bases between them. CDR1 and CDR2 from the germline V gene are MNHEY and SVGEGT.

The receptor's source is a female donor with ovarian cancer. The chain carries TRBV6-2 or TRBV6-3 and TRBJ2-5; D unresolved. Sample: PBMCs, taken before treatment. The CDR3 bases are TGTGCCAGCAGATTTAGTGGCGAGACCCAGTACTTC. Residues: CASRFSGETQYF.